This TCR beta chain came from a study of blood T cell repertoires in COVID-19. Across the whole study: COVID-19 samples from acute and convalescent phases originated in the United States, Italy and Spain.

The assay was immunoSEQ multiplex PCR, and TCRdb's table has in-frame clones only and misses some. The table records some 200,000 clones, approximately 84% of them present only once. Germline CDR1 is LGHNA and CDR2 is YNFKEQ. V dropped 2 bases and J dropped 3 bases, with 10 bases sitting between them. The CDR3 loop spans 14 amino acids. The chain recombines TRBV4-2 with TRBJ1-2; possible D gene TRBD1, 5 bases. This clonotype was obtained from a woman aged 60-75 years with acute or convalescent COVID-19. Sequencing was carried out using peripheral blood. The CDR3 bases are TGTGCCAGCAGCCAAAGTTCACAGGACTATGGCTACACCTTC. It translates to CASSQSSQDYGYTF.